Listed here are 6 T cell receptor beta chains from one sample, sequenced in a study of neoadjuvant anti-PD-1 for oral cavity cancer. Time point specified: after neoadjuvant nivolumab, at surgical resection. The data were produced by immunoSEQ multiplex PCR, yet TCRdb's version contains in-frame clones alone and is incomplete. The sample carries around 8,200 clones, 67% recorded once. Source: PBMCs, taken after nivolumab (anti-PD-1) treatment. These receptor sequences come from a person aged 40-85 years with oral cavity squamous cell carcinoma.

The chain uses TRBV4-3 and TRBJ2-1, with D perhaps matching TRBD2 (6 bases). The CDR3 spans 17 residues. V was cut by 0 bases and J by 3 bases, with 15 bases left in between. CDR1 is LGHNA, CDR2 YSLEER, per germline. CDR3 region: CASSQDRVGGFYNEQFF. The CDR3 nucleotides read TGCGCCAGCAGCCAAGATCGCGTCGGGGGATTCTACAATGAGCAGTTCTTC.

The chain recombines TRBV5-1 with TRBJ2-4; D unresolved. Germline V gives CDR1 SGHRS, CDR2 YFSETQ. Trimming removed 0 bases from V and 0 bases from J, with 13 bases in between. This CDR3 contains 17 residues. CDR3 sequence (DNA): TGCGCCAGCAGCTTGGTCCAGCAGAAACTAGCCAAAAACATTCAGTACTTC. As protein: CASSLVQQKLAKNIQYF. Variable domain in full (rest from reference TRBV5-1 and TRBJ2-4): KAGVTQTPRYLIKTRGQQVTLSCSPISGHRSVSWYQQTPGQGLQFLFEYFSETQRNKGNFPGRFSGRQFSNSRSEMNVSTLELGDSALYLCASSLVQQKLAKNIQYFGAGTRLSVL.

There are a few counts of this clone. This chain joins TRBV6-1 and TRBJ1-6; D call uncertain. There are 18 residues in the CDR3. V lost 4 bases, J lost 0 bases, and 16 bases lay in between. The V gene's germline CDR1 is MNHNS and CDR2 SASEGT. The CDR3 spells CASSAAERPSSYNSPLHF. CDR3 coding DNA: TGTGCCAGCAGTGCGGCCGAGAGACCCAGCTCCTATAATTCACCCCTCCACTTT.

This chain joins TRBV5-8 and TRBJ2-5; D gene unclear. The CDR3 length is 13 residues. The germline V gene has CDR1 SGHTS and CDR2 YDEGEE. Trimming pared 2 bases from V and 5 bases from J, leaving 10 bases between. CDR3 sequence (DNA): TGTGCCAGCAGCTTTTTGTTCGAGGAGACCCAGTACTTC. Residues: CASSFLFEETQYF.

The rearrangement uses TRBV7-9 and TRBJ2-5, with D perhaps assigned TRBD1 or TRBD2 (7 bases each). Trimming left V 3 bases short and J 5 bases short, with 19 bases between. Per germline, CDR1 SEHNR and CDR2 FQNEAQ (reference sequence). The CDR3 sequence is 16 residues long. CDR3 bases: TGTGCCAGCAGCTTCACATACAGGGAGGGGGCTGAGACCCAGTACTTC. Residues: CASSFTYREGAETQYF.

V and J are TRBV11-2 and TRBJ2-5; perhaps TRBD2 as D (6 bases). The CDR3 spans 17 residues. V shed 5 bases and J shed 4 bases, with 23 bases lying between them. Germline V gene lookup returns CDR1 SGHAT and CDR2 FQNNGV. The CDR3 DNA sequence: TGTGCCAGCAGCCCTCGATTTTTGGCGGGAATATTAGAGACCCAGTACTTC. Translated: CASSPRFLAGILETQYF.